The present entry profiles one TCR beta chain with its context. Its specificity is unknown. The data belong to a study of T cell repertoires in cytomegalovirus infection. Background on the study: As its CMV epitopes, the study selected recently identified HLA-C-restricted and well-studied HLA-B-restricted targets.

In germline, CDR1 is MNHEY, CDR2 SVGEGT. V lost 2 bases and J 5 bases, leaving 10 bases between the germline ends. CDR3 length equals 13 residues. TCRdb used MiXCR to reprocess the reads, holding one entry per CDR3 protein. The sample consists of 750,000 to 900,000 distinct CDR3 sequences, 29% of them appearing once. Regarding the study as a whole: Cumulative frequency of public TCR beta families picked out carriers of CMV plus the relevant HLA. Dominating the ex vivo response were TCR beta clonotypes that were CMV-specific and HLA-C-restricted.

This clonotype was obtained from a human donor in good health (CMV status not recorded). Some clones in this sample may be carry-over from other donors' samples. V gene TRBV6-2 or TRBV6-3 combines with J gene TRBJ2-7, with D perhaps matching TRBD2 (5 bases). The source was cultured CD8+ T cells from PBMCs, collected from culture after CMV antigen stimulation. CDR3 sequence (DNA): TGTGCCAGCAGTTACATTGCGGGCGACGAGCAGTACTTC. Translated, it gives CASSYIAGDEQYF.